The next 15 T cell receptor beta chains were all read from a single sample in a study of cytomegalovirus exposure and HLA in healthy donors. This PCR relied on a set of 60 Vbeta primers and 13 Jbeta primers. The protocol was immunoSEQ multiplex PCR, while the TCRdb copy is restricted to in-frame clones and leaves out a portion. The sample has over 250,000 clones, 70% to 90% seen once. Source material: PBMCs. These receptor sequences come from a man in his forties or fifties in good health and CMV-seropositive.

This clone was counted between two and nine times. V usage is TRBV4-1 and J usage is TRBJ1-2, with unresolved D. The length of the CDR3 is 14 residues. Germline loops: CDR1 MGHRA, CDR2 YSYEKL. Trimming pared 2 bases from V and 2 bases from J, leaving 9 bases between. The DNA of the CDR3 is TGCGCCAGCAGCCAATACGGAGGGAACTATGGCTACACCTTC. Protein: CASSQYGGNYGYTF.

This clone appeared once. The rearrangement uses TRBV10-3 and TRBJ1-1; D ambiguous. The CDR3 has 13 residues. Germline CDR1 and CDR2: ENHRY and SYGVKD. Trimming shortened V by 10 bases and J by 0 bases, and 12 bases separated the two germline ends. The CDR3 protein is CATGLSMNTEAFF. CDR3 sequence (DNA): TGTGCCACCGGACTCAGCATGAACACTGAAGCTTTCTTT.

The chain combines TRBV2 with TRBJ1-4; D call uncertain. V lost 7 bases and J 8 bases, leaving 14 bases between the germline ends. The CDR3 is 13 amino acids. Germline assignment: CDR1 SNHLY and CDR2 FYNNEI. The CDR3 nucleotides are TGTGCCAGCATGAATCCCGGGGAAGAAAAACTGTTTTTT. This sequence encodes CASMNPGEEKLFF.

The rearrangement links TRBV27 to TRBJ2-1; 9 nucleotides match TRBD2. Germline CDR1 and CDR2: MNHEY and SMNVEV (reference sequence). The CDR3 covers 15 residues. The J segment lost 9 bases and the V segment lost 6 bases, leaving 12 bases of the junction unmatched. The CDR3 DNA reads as TGTGCCAGCAGCCAAACTAGCGGGCTGGTGGGTGAGCAGTTCTTC. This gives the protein CASSQTSGLVGEQFF.

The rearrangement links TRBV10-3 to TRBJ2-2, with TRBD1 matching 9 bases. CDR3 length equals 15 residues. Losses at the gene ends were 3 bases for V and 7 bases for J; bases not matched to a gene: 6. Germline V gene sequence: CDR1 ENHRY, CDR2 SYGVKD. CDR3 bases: TGTGCCATCAGTGATCTACAGGGGGCGAACGGGGAGCTGTTTTTT. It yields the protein CAISDLQGANGELFF.

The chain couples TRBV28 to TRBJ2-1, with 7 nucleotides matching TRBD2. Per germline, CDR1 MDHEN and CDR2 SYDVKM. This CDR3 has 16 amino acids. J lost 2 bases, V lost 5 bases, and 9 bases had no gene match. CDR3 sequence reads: CASSVLGAGTYNEQFF. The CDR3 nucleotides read TGTGCCAGCAGTGTCCTGGGAGCGGGAACCTACAATGAGCAGTTCTTC.

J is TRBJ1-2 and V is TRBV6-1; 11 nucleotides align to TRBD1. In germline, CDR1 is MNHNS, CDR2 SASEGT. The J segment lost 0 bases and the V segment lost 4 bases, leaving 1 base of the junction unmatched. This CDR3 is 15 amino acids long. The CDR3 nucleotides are TGTGCCAGCAGTGGGGGACAGGGGGCTAACTATGGCTACACCTTC. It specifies CASSGGQGANYGYTF.

Here the CDR3 DNA reads TGTGCCAGCAGCTTGGCCGGCGGGAGGGGCTACGAGCAGTACTTC. Protein product: CASSLAGGRGYEQYF. The chain carries TRBV5-4 and TRBJ2-7, with TRBD2 matching over 9 bases. The CDR3 contains 15 residues. The germline V gene has CDR1 SGHNT and CDR2 YYREEE (reference sequence). V was pared by 0 bases and J by 3 bases, with 4 bases of the junction left unmatched. Full variable domain (outside the CDR3, taken from reference TRBV5-4 and TRBJ2-7): ETGVTQSPTHLIKTRGQQVTLRCSSQSGHNTVSWYQQALGQGPQFIFQYYREEENGRGNFPPRFSGLQFPNYSSELNVNALELDDSALYLCASSLAGGRGYEQYFGPGTRLTVT.

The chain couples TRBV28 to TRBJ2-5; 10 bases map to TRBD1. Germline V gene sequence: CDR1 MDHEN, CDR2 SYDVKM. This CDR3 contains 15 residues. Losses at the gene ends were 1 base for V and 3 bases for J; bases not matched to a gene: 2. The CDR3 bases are TGTGCCAGCAGTTTATACGGACAGGGGGAAGAGACCCAGTACTTC. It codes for CASSLYGQGEETQYF.

The CDR3, as DNA: TGTGCCAGCAGTTTGGTAGGGGGGGCCTACGAGCAGTACTTC. Its translation is CASSLVGGAYEQYF. The rearrangement joins TRBV27 to TRBJ2-7; D may be TRBD2 (7 bases). Germline loops: CDR1 MNHEY, CDR2 SMNVEV (reference sequence). This CDR3 is 14 amino acids long. Trimming shortened V by 3 bases and J by 2 bases, and 11 bases separated the two germline ends.

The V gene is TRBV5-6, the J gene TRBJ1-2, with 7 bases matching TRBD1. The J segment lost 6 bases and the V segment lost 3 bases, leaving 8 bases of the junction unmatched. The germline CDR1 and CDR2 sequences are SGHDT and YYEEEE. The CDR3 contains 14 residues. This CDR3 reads CASSSPTGSNGYTF. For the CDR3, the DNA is TGTGCCAGCAGCTCCCCGACAGGGAGTAATGGCTACACCTTC.

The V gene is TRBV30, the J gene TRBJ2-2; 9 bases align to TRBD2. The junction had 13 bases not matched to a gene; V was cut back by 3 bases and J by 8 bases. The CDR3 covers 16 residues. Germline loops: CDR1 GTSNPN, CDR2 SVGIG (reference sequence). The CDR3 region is CAWRTPRTSAMGELFF. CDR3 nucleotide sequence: TGTGCCTGGAGAACTCCCCGGACTAGCGCGATGGGGGAGCTGTTTTTT.

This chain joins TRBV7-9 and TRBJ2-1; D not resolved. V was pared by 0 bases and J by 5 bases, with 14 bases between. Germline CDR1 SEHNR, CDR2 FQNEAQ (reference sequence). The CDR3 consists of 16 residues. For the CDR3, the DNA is TGTGCCAGCAGCTTAGCGTTACGCCAGTTTGACAATGAGCAGTTCTTC. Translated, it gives CASSLALRQFDNEQFF.

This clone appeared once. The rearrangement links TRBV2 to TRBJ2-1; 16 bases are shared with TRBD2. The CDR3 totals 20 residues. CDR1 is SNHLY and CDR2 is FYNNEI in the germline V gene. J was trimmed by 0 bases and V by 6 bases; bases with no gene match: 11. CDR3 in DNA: TGTGCCAGCAGCGGACCCTCGGGACTAGCGGGAGGGAGCTCCTACAATGAGCAGTTCTTC. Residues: CASSGPSGLAGGSSYNEQFF.

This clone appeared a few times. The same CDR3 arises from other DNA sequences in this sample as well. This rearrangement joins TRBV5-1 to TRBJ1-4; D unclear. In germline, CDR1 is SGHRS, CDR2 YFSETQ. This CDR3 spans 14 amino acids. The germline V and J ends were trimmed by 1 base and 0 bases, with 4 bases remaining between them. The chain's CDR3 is CASSLTATNEKLFF. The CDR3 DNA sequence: TGCGCCAGCAGCTTGACGGCAACTAATGAAAAACTGTTTTTT. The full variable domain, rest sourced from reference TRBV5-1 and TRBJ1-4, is KAGVTQTPRYLIKTRGQQVTLSCSPISGHRSVSWYQQTPGQGLQFLFEYFSETQRNKGNFPGRFSGRQFSNSRSEMNVSTLELGDSALYLCASSLTATNEKLFFGSGTQLSVL.